A selection of T cell receptor beta chains follows, all from one sample in a study of T-cell reconstitution after alpha-beta-depleted transplantation in children. TCRdb ran MiXCR on the PCR reads and lists one entry per CDR3 protein. Among around 680,000 distinct CDR3 sequences, around 16% were seen once, and the ten largest hold 1.1%. The material sequenced was PBMCs from the stem cell graft donor, taken from the stem cell graft. The receptors shown here come from a human donor who donated a stem cell graft to a child with acute myeloid leukemia. Each CDR3 is given with its conserved first and last residue. The D gene is left open where the match is weak. Some rows have no size entry. The others give once, few or many, or a class for an expanded clone.

j_gene: TRBJ2-3
abundance: few
d_gene: .
v_gene: TRBV5-1
CDR3aa: CASSLWGQRDTQYF
CDR3nt: TGCGCCAGCAGCTTGTGGGGACAAAGGGATACGCAGTATTTT

j_gene: TRBJ1-3
abundance: .
d_gene: .
v_gene: TRBV7-2
CDR3aa: CASSLEGRIGNTIYF
CDR3nt: TGTGCCAGCAGCTTAGAGGGCAGGATTGGAAACACCATATATTTT

j_gene: TRBJ2-1
abundance: .
d_gene: TRBD2
v_gene: TRBV29-1
CDR3aa: CSVAVGLAGDYNEQFF
CDR3nt: TGCAGCGTTGCGGTTGGTCTAGCGGGGGATTACAATGAGCAGTTCTTC

j_gene: TRBJ1-4
abundance: many
d_gene: TRBD1
v_gene: TRBV20-1
CDR3aa: CSAVTGDLLTNEKLFF
CDR3nt: TGCAGTGCTGTGACAGGGGACCTACTAACTAATGAAAAACTGTTTTTT

j_gene: TRBJ2-1
abundance: few
d_gene: .
v_gene: TRBV4-1
CDR3aa: CASIGRGNNEQFF
CDR3nt: TGCGCCAGCATCGGCAGGGGAAACAATGAGCAGTTCTTC

j_gene: TRBJ1-5
abundance: .
d_gene: .
v_gene: TRBV7-9
CDR3aa: CASSLASLSNQPQHF
CDR3nt: TGTGCCAGCAGCTTAGCCTCCCTCAGCAATCAGCCCCAGCATTTT

j_gene: TRBJ1-6
abundance: .
d_gene: .
v_gene: TRBV4-1
CDR3aa: CASSQDDTGPLNSPLHF
CDR3nt: TGCGCCAGCAGCCAAGATGATACGGGGCCGCTGAATTCACCCCTCCACTTT

j_gene: TRBJ2-1
abundance: many
d_gene: .
v_gene: TRBV29-1
CDR3aa: CSVPALVNNEQFF
CDR3nt: TGCAGCGTCCCGGCCCTAGTGAACAATGAGCAGTTCTTC

j_gene: TRBJ2-1
abundance: many
d_gene: .
v_gene: TRBV13
CDR3aa: CASSASWMNEQFF
CDR3nt: TGTGCCAGCAGCGCTAGTTGGATGAATGAGCAGTTCTTC

j_gene: TRBJ1-1
abundance: few
d_gene: .
v_gene: TRBV12-3/TRBV12-4
CDR3aa: CASRLGGRNTEAFF
CDR3nt: TGTGCCAGCAGGCTCGGGGGACGGAACACTGAAGCTTTCTTT

j_gene: TRBJ1-1
abundance: .
d_gene: .
v_gene: TRBV12-3/TRBV12-4
CDR3aa: CASTSSPTLNTEAFF
CDR3nt: TGTGCCAGCACCTCGTCCCCGACCTTGAACACTGAAGCTTTCTTT

j_gene: TRBJ1-6
abundance: many
d_gene: .
v_gene: TRBV20-1
CDR3aa: CSADRGGDSPLHF
CDR3nt: TGCAGTGCAGACCGGGGGGGGGATTCACCCCTCCACTTT

j_gene: TRBJ1-2
abundance: many
d_gene: TRBD1
v_gene: TRBV20-1
CDR3aa: CSASFWDRLLSNYGYTF
CDR3nt: TGCAGTGCTAGTTTCTGGGACAGGCTTTTGTCTAACTATGGCTACACCTTC

j_gene: TRBJ2-5
abundance: few
d_gene: .
v_gene: TRBV10-3
CDR3aa: CAISEEHPTQYF
CDR3nt: TGTGCCATCAGTGAAGAGCATCCGACCCAGTACTTC

j_gene: TRBJ2-2
abundance: many
d_gene: .
v_gene: TRBV25-1
CDR3aa: CASSVSRLGGTGELFF
CDR3nt: TGTGCCAGCAGTGTTTCCCGACTAGGGGGCACCGGGGAGCTGTTTTTT

j_gene: TRBJ2-1
abundance: .
d_gene: .
v_gene: TRBV20-1
CDR3aa: CSAHTDRNNEQFF
CDR3nt: TGCAGTGCTCATACTGACCGGAACAATGAGCAGTTCTTC

j_gene: TRBJ2-5
abundance: .
d_gene: .
v_gene: TRBV2
CDR3aa: CASRGDRSKRTQYF
CDR3nt: TGTGCCAGCAGGGGAGACAGGAGTAAGAGAACCCAGTACTTC

j_gene: TRBJ1-5
abundance: few
d_gene: .
v_gene: TRBV12-3/TRBV12-4
CDR3aa: CASSPDSFNQPQHF
CDR3nt: TGTGCCAGCAGTCCAGACTCCTTCAATCAGCCCCAGCATTTT

j_gene: TRBJ1-5
abundance: many
d_gene: .
v_gene: TRBV7-2
CDR3aa: CASSLAGQGRQPQHF
CDR3nt: TGTGCCAGCAGCTTGGCGGGGCAGGGGCGTCAGCCCCAGCATTTT

j_gene: TRBJ2-3
abundance: few
d_gene: TRBD1
v_gene: TRBV10-1
CDR3aa: CASSELRGQALRQYF
CDR3nt: TGCGCCAGCAGTGAGTTAAGGGGACAGGCCTTACGGCAGTATTTT

j_gene: TRBJ1-1
abundance: many
d_gene: .
v_gene: TRBV15
CDR3aa: CATSRDRANTEAFF
CDR3nt: TGTGCCACCAGCAGAGATCGAGCGAACACTGAAGCTTTCTTT

j_gene: TRBJ2-7
abundance: once
d_gene: .
v_gene: TRBV3-1
CDR3aa: CASSPPSPRYEQYF
CDR3nt: TGTGCCAGCAGCCCGCCCTCCCCCCGCTACGAGCAGTACTTC

j_gene: TRBJ1-5
abundance: .
d_gene: TRBD1
v_gene: TRBV27
CDR3aa: CASRDREYSNQPQHF
CDR3nt: TGTGCCAGCCGCGACAGGGAATATAGCAATCAGCCCCAGCATTTT

j_gene: TRBJ1-5
abundance: many
d_gene: .
v_gene: TRBV20-1
CDR3aa: CSARDGYSNQPQHF
CDR3nt: TGCAGTGCTAGAGACGGGTATAGCAATCAGCCCCAGCATTTT

j_gene: TRBJ2-5
abundance: many
d_gene: TRBD1
v_gene: TRBV27
CDR3aa: CASSSGTAEETQYF
CDR3nt: TGTGCCAGCAGTTCCGGGACAGCTGAAGAGACCCAGTACTTC

j_gene: TRBJ2-1
abundance: many
d_gene: .
v_gene: TRBV6-1
CDR3aa: CASREPTEYNEQFF
CDR3nt: TGTGCCAGCAGAGAACCCACAGAGTACAATGAGCAGTTCTTC

j_gene: TRBJ2-1
abundance: .
d_gene: TRBD1
v_gene: TRBV11-2
CDR3aa: CASSSLTGGRTSAYNEQFF
CDR3nt: TGTGCCAGCAGCTCTCTAACAGGGGGCCGAACTAGCGCCTACAATGAGCAGTTCTTC

j_gene: TRBJ1-5
abundance: many
d_gene: .
v_gene: TRBV20-1
CDR3aa: CSVLGGGGSNQPQHF
CDR3nt: TGCAGTGTCCTCGGGGGTGGAGGTAGCAATCAGCCCCAGCATTTT

j_gene: TRBJ1-6
abundance: .
d_gene: .
v_gene: TRBV7-3
CDR3aa: CASSLTGGQNNSPLHF
CDR3nt: TGTGCCAGCAGCTTAACCGGTGGACAAAATAATTCACCCCTCCACTTT

j_gene: TRBJ2-5
abundance: .
d_gene: .
v_gene: TRBV12-3/TRBV12-4
CDR3aa: CASRGAQETQYF
CDR3nt: TGTGCCAGCAGGGGGGCTCAAGAGACCCAGTACTTC

j_gene: TRBJ2-5
abundance: .
d_gene: .
v_gene: TRBV29-1
CDR3aa: CSVSRRGEQETQYF
CDR3nt: TGCAGCGTTTCAAGGAGGGGTGAACAAGAGACCCAGTACTTC

j_gene: TRBJ2-3
abundance: few
d_gene: .
v_gene: TRBV7-7
CDR3aa: CASSLDPGGTDTQYF
CDR3nt: TGTGCCAGCAGCTTAGATCCAGGGGGCACAGATACGCAGTATTTT

j_gene: TRBJ1-1
abundance: many
d_gene: .
v_gene: TRBV20-1
CDR3aa: CSASGLRREAFF
CDR3nt: TGCAGTGCTAGCGGTCTACGGCGGGAAGCTTTCTTT

j_gene: TRBJ2-2
abundance: many
d_gene: .
v_gene: TRBV29-1
CDR3aa: CSARTDGELFF
CDR3nt: TGCAGCGCAAGGACAGACGGGGAGCTGTTTTTT

j_gene: TRBJ1-2
abundance: many
d_gene: .
v_gene: TRBV5-6
CDR3aa: CASSLGTTYGYTF
CDR3nt: TGTGCCAGCAGCTTAGGTACTACCTATGGCTACACCTTC

j_gene: TRBJ1-4
abundance: .
d_gene: .
v_gene: TRBV25-1
CDR3aa: CASSVAGSLGKLFF
CDR3nt: TGTGCCAGCAGTGTAGCAGGCTCTTTAGGAAAACTGTTTTTT

j_gene: TRBJ2-1
abundance: few
d_gene: .
v_gene: TRBV7-9
CDR3aa: CASRLSRLNEQFF
CDR3nt: TGTGCCAGCAGACTTTCGAGGCTCAATGAGCAGTTCTTC

j_gene: TRBJ2-1
abundance: few
d_gene: .
v_gene: TRBV5-5
CDR3aa: CASSLFTGNDEQFF
CDR3nt: TGTGCCAGCAGCTTGTTTACCGGGAACGATGAGCAGTTCTTC

j_gene: TRBJ2-3
abundance: few
d_gene: TRBD2
v_gene: TRBV5-5
CDR3aa: CASIILAGVTDTQYF
CDR3nt: TGTGCCAGCATCATCCTAGCGGGGGTGACAGATACGCAGTATTTT

j_gene: TRBJ2-2
abundance: .
d_gene: .
v_gene: TRBV24-1
CDR3aa: CATSAPVGAGTGELFF
CDR3nt: TGTGCCACCAGTGCCCCGGTAGGGGCCGGGACCGGGGAGCTGTTTTTT

j_gene: TRBJ2-5
abundance: .
d_gene: TRBD1
v_gene: TRBV15
CDR3aa: CATSQGVPPETQYF
CDR3nt: TGTGCCACCAGCCAGGGGGTTCCACCGGAGACCCAGTACTTC

j_gene: TRBJ2-1
abundance: many
d_gene: .
v_gene: TRBV10-3
CDR3aa: CAMGPYEYEQFF
CDR3nt: TGTGCCATGGGTCCGTATGAATATGAGCAGTTCTTC

j_gene: TRBJ2-2
abundance: .
d_gene: .
v_gene: TRBV15
CDR3aa: CATSRIRGSTGELFF
CDR3nt: TGTGCCACCAGCAGGATAAGGGGAAGCACCGGGGAGCTGTTTTTT

j_gene: TRBJ2-1
abundance: many
d_gene: .
v_gene: TRBV12-3/TRBV12-4
CDR3aa: CASSPSGPDYEQFF
CDR3nt: TGTGCCAGCAGCCCATCCGGCCCCGACTATGAGCAGTTCTTC

j_gene: TRBJ2-7
abundance: few
d_gene: .
v_gene: TRBV10-1
CDR3aa: CASPRLQPSYEQYF
CDR3nt: TGCGCCAGCCCCAGGTTGCAGCCCTCCTACGAGCAGTACTTC

j_gene: TRBJ2-2
abundance: .
d_gene: .
v_gene: TRBV6-1
CDR3aa: CASKDNTNTGELFF
CDR3nt: TGTGCCAGCAAGGACAACACGAACACCGGGGAGCTGTTTTTT

j_gene: TRBJ2-1
abundance: few
d_gene: .
v_gene: TRBV15
CDR3aa: CATSRDRERNEQFF
CDR3nt: TGTGCCACCAGCAGAGACAGGGAACGCAATGAGCAGTTCTTC

j_gene: TRBJ2-1
abundance: many
d_gene: .
v_gene: TRBV5-1
CDR3aa: CASSFMTTYNEQFF
CDR3nt: TGCGCCAGCAGCTTCATGACCACCTACAATGAGCAGTTCTTC

j_gene: TRBJ2-4
abundance: many
d_gene: .
v_gene: TRBV20-1
CDR3aa: CSARGSAKNIQYF
CDR3nt: TGCAGTGCTAGGGGGTCGGCCAAAAACATTCAGTACTTC

j_gene: TRBJ1-2
abundance: .
d_gene: TRBD1
v_gene: TRBV18
CDR3aa: CASSPRTGASDGYTF
CDR3nt: TGTGCCAGCTCACCACGAACAGGGGCCTCGGATGGCTACACCTTC

j_gene: TRBJ2-5
abundance: .
d_gene: TRBD2
v_gene: TRBV2
CDR3aa: CASSERLAEKETQYF
CDR3nt: TGTGCCAGCAGTGAAAGGCTAGCGGAGAAAGAGACCCAGTACTTC

j_gene: TRBJ2-5
abundance: few
d_gene: .
v_gene: TRBV15
CDR3aa: CATSRVGGETQYF
CDR3nt: TGTGCCACCAGCAGAGTTGGTGGCGAGACCCAGTACTTC

j_gene: TRBJ2-1
abundance: many
d_gene: .
v_gene: TRBV15
CDR3aa: CATSRDGGGQYGEQFF
CDR3nt: TGTGCCACCAGCAGAGATGGGGGGGGCCAATACGGTGAGCAGTTCTTC